This passage covers 17 T cell receptor beta chains from one sample sequenced in a study of T cells in Graves' hyperthyroidism and ophthalmopathy. The source material, RNA transcripts, was used to amplify TCR beta CDR3 regions. HTBI primers were the set used in a first-round RT-PCR of the TCR CDR3. TCRdb passed the multiplex PCR reads through MiXCR, listing each CDR3 protein once. The profile shows more than 500,000 distinct CDR3 sequences, about 15% of them singletons. Sequencing was performed on blood. These receptors all come from a woman in her 40s with Graves' hyperthyroidism.

This clonotype was observed at least ten times. The chain combines TRBV28 with TRBJ2-3; 9 bases are a match to TRBD1. The CDR3 is 17 amino acids. J lost 1 base, V lost 5 bases, and 10 bases had no gene match. The germline gives CDR1 MDHEN, CDR2 SYDVKM. DNA for the CDR3: TGTGCCAGCAGTCCAGCAAACAGGGGGCAAGGCACAGATACGCAGTATTTT. Translated: CASSPANRGQGTDTQYF.

This clonotype was recorded at least ten times. The rearrangement joins TRBV5-1 to TRBJ1-1; TRBD1 agrees at 9 bases. The CDR3 contains 15 residues. Trimming removed 4 bases from V and 4 bases from J; junction bases left unmatched: 8. From germline, CDR1 is SGHRS and CDR2 YFSETQ. The CDR3 loop is CASSPFGTGLTEAFF. The CDR3, as DNA: TGCGCCAGCAGCCCCTTTGGGACAGGGCTCACTGAAGCTTTCTTT. The full variable domain, in which reference TRBV5-1 and TRBJ1-1 provide the parts outside the CDR3, is KAGVTQTPRYLIKTRGQQVTLSCSPISGHRSVSWYQQTPGQGLQFLFEYFSETQRNKGNFPGRFSGRQFSNSRSEMNVSTLELGDSALYLCASSPFGTGLTEAFFGQGTRLTVV.

This clonotype was picked up many times. This chain links TRBV27 with TRBJ2-1; 10 positions match TRBD2. This CDR3 has 18 amino acids. Germline-derived CDR1 and CDR2 are MNHEY and SMNVEV (reference sequence). J was trimmed by 2 bases and V by 2 bases; bases with no gene match: 9. CDR3 DNA sequence: TGTGCCAGCAGTTTAAAGCGGGGACTAGCGTTGACCTACAATGAGCAGTTCTTC. It yields the protein CASSLKRGLALTYNEQFF.

This clonotype has a count of ten or more. The chain links TRBV3-1 to TRBJ2-7; TRBD1 aligns across 11 bases. Trimming took 2 bases from V and 4 from J; bases not matched to a gene: 4. The germline V gene has CDR1 LGHDT and CDR2 YNNKEL (reference sequence). This CDR3 comprises 15 residues. The CDR3 loop is CASSQQGTGGYEQYF. CDR3 in DNA: TGTGCCAGCAGCCAACAAGGGACAGGGGGTTACGAGCAGTACTTC.

The chain employs TRBV2 and TRBJ2-7; TRBD1 matches at 9 bases. The CDR3 sequence is 16 residues long. The germline V gene has CDR1 SNHLY and CDR2 FYNNEI. The J segment lost 6 bases and the V segment lost 4 bases, leaving 13 bases of the junction unmatched. CDR3 amino acids: CASSGNPGTGLGEQYF. CDR3 sequence (DNA): TGTGCCAGCAGTGGGAATCCCGGGACAGGGCTAGGCGAGCAGTACTTC.

This clonotype was observed a few times. The CDR3 loop reads CASSLGSGFQPQHF. CDR3 sequence (DNA): TGTGCCAGCAGTTTGGGGTCGGGATTTCAGCCCCAGCATTTT. The gene calls are TRBV28 and TRBJ1-5; unclear D gene. Germline CDR1 and CDR2: MDHEN and SYDVKM. The CDR3 contains 14 residues. Trimming stripped 3 bases from V and 6 bases from J, with 12 bases between.

This sequence joins TRBV29-1 and TRBJ2-6, with 7 bases lining up with TRBD1. The V and J ends lost 3 bases and 3 bases, in that order; junction bases with no gene match: 5. The germline V gene has CDR1 SQVTM and CDR2 ANQGSEA. The CDR3 has 15 amino acids. CDR3 coding DNA: TGCAGCGTTGATGAGGGGGCAAATGGGGCCAACGTCCTGACTTTC. This translates into CSVDEGANGANVLTF.

This clonotype showed up many times. V is TRBV4-1 and J is TRBJ2-2, with D possibly TRBD1 on 5 matching bases. V was cut by 0 bases and J by 6 bases, with 11 bases left in between. This CDR3 contains 15 residues. Germline values: CDR1 MGHRA, CDR2 YSYEKL. CDR3 nucleotide sequence: TGCGCCAGCAGCCAAGAATTCAGGGTATCCGGGGAGCTGTTTTTT. Its translation: CASSQEFRVSGELFF.

Many counts were recorded for this clonotype. The chain is built from TRBV6-1 and TRBJ2-2, with D hard to call. In germline, CDR1 is MNHNS, CDR2 SASEGT. Trimming took 5 bases from V and 4 from J, leaving 14 bases between them. The CDR3 has 15 amino acids. The CDR3 nucleotides are TGTGCCAGCAGTTACACCCCACTAAGCACCGGGGAGCTGTTTTTT. Translation: CASSYTPLSTGELFF.

Only a few counts were recorded for this clonotype. The V call is TRBV24-1, the J call TRBJ1-5, with D unclear. The CDR3 loop spans 14 amino acids. V lost 4 bases and J 3 bases, leaving 9 bases between the germline ends. From germline, CDR1 is KGHDR and CDR2 SFDVKD. The CDR3 is CATSDPMHNQPQHF. The CDR3 region has the DNA TGTGCCACCAGTGACCCCATGCACAATCAGCCCCAGCATTTT.

The V gene is TRBV4-1, the J gene TRBJ1-5; D possibly corresponds to TRBD1 (6 bases). CDR3 length equals 20 residues. Between the trimmed V and J ends, which lost 0 bases and 0 bases, there was a span of 21 bases. Germline V CDR1 and CDR2: MGHRA, YSYEKL. CDR3 protein: CASSQDYFRTVKDSNQPQHF. The CDR3 DNA sequence: TGCGCCAGCAGCCAAGATTATTTCAGGACAGTAAAGGATAGCAATCAGCCCCAGCATTTT.

This rearrangement joins TRBV15 to TRBJ2-7, with D unclear. CDR1 and CDR2 from the germline V gene are LNHNV and YYDKDF (reference sequence). V shed 1 base and J shed 1 base, with 11 bases lying between them. The CDR3 length is 15 residues. The CDR3 DNA follows: TGTGCCACCAGCAGAGCCTTGGCGGTATCCTACGAGCAGTACTTC. Protein product: CATSRALAVSYEQYF. Supplemented by reference TRBV15 and TRBJ2-7, the full variable domain reads DAMVIQNPRYQVTQFGKPVTLSCSQTLNHNVMYWYQQKSSQAPKLLFHYYDKDFNNEADTPDNFQSRRPNTSFCFLDIRSPGLGDTAMYLCATSRALAVSYEQYFGPGTRLTVT.

The chain employs TRBV5-1 and TRBJ2-2; 8 positions match TRBD2. With 0 bases clipped from V and 6 bases from J, the junction kept 10 bases outside the gene matches. Per the germline V gene, CDR1 is SGHRS and CDR2 is YFSETQ. The CDR3 is 17 residues long. CDR3 residues: CASSLAAGTRSAGELFF. As DNA, the CDR3 is TGCGCCAGCAGCTTGGCCGCAGGGACTAGATCGGCCGGGGAGCTGTTTTTT.

The chain recombines TRBV11-1 with TRBJ2-7; D perhaps matches TRBD2 (6 bases). Germline V lookup: CDR1 SGHAT, CDR2 FQDESV (reference sequence). This CDR3 contains 15 residues. V gave up 5 bases and J gave up 2 bases, with 16 bases separating them. This CDR3 is CASSPRLAEAYEQYF. The CDR3 nucleotides are TGTGCCAGCAGCCCCCGGTTAGCGGAGGCCTACGAGCAGTACTTC. Supplemented by reference TRBV11-1 and TRBJ2-7, the full variable domain reads EAEVAQSPRYKITEKSQAVAFWCDPISGHATLYWYRQILGQGPELLVQFQDESVVDDSQLPKDRFSAERLKGVDSTLKIQPAELGDSAMYLCASSPRLAEAYEQYFGPGTRLTVT.

This clonotype has ten or more counts. The V and J genes are TRBV7-2 and TRBJ1-2; 8 bases align to TRBD1. This CDR3 is built from 15 residues. CDR1 is SGHTA and CDR2 is FQGNSA in the germline V gene. With V trimmed by 1 base and J by 3 bases, 4 bases remained unmatched. CDR3 sequence: CASSLDQGAHYGYTF. CDR3 nucleotides: TGTGCCAGCAGCTTAGATCAGGGGGCACACTATGGCTACACCTTC.

This clonotype has at least ten counts. The chain carries TRBV28 and TRBJ2-6; TRBD1 matches at 7 bases. V lost 5 bases and J lost 0; bases outside the gene matches: 10. CDR1 MDHEN and CDR2 SYDVKM come from the germline V gene. CDR3 length: 18 amino acids. CDR3: CASSPADRDFSGANVLTF. In nucleotides, the CDR3 is TGTGCCAGCAGTCCAGCAGACAGGGATTTCTCTGGGGCCAACGTCCTGACTTTC.

In its sample, this clonotype was seen many times. This chain links TRBV18 with TRBJ2-1; weak D call: TRBD2 (6 bases). Germline CDR1 is KGHSH and CDR2 is LQKENI. CDR3 length: 15 amino acids. V shed 0 bases and J shed 1 base, with 7 bases lying between them. This chain's CDR3 is CASSPPGGSYNEQFF. The CDR3 nucleotides are TGTGCCAGCTCACCACCGGGGGGATCCTACAATGAGCAGTTCTTC.